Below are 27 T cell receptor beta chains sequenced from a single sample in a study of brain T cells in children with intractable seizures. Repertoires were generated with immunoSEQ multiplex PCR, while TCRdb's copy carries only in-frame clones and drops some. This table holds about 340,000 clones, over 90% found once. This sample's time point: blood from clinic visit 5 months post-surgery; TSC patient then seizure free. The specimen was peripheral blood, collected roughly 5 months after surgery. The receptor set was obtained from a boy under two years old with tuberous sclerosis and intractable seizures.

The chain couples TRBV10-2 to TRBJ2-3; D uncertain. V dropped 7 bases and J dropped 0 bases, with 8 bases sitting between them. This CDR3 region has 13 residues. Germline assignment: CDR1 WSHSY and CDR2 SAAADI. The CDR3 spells CASTLSSTDTQYF. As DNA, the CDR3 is TGCGCCAGCACGCTCTCTAGCACAGATACGCAGTATTTT.

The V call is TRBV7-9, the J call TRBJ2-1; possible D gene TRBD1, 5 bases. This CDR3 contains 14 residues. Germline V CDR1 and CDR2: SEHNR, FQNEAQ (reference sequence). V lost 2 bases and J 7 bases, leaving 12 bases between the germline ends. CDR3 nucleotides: TGTGCCAGCAGCTTACGTGACAGCCTGAATGAGCAGTTCTTC. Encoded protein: CASSLRDSLNEQFF.

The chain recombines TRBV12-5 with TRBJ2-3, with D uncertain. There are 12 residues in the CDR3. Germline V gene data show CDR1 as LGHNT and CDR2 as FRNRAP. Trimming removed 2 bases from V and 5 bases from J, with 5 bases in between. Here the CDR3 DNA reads TGTGCTAGTGGTTTGAACCTAGATACGCAGTATTTT. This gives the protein CASGLNLDTQYF.

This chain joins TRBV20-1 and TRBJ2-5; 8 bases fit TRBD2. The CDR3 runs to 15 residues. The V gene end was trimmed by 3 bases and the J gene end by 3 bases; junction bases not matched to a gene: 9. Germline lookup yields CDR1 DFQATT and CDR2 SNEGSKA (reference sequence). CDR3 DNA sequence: TGCAGTGCTAGTTTCCAGCGGGGGCGAAAAGAGACCCAGTACTTC. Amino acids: CSASFQRGRKETQYF.

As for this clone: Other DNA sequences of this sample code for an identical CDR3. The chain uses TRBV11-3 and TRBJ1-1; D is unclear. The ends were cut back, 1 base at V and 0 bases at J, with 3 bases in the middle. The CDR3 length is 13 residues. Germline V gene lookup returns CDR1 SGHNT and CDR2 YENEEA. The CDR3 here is CASSLVLNTEAFF. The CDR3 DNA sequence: TGTGCCAGCAGCTTAGTCCTGAACACTGAAGCTTTCTTT.

CDR3 nucleotide sequence: TGTGCCAGCAGCCAAGGGCCCGAGCAGTACTTC. It codes for CASSQGPEQYF. J is TRBJ2-7 and V is TRBV3-1 (or the pseudogene TRBV3-2); D remains ambiguous. The CDR3 consists of 11 residues. V gave up 1 base and J gave up 6 bases, with 4 bases separating them. Per germline, CDR1 LGHDT and CDR2 YNNKEL (reference sequence).

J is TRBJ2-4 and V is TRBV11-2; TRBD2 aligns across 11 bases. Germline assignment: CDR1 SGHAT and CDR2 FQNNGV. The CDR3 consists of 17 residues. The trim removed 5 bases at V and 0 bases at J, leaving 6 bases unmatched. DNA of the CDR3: TGTGCCAGCAGCCCACCGACTAGCGGGATAGCCAAAAACATTCAGTACTTC. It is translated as CASSPPTSGIAKNIQYF.

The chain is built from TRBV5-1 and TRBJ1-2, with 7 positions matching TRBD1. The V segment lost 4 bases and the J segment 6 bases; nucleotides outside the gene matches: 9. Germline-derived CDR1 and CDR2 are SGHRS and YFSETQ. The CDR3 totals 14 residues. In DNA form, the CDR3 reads TGCGCCAGCAGCAGGAGCGCCGGGACAGATGGCTACACCTTC. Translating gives CASSRSAGTDGYTF.

In nucleotides, the CDR3 is TGTGCCAGCAGCTTGAAGGGGGTGAACACTGAAGCTTTCTTT. Translation gives CASSLKGVNTEAFF. The genes are TRBV5-4 and TRBJ1-1; possible D gene TRBD1, 6 bases. CDR3 size: 14 residues. In germline, CDR1 is SGHNT, CDR2 YYREEE (reference sequence). V lost 1 base to trimming and J lost 0 bases, with 7 bases between them.

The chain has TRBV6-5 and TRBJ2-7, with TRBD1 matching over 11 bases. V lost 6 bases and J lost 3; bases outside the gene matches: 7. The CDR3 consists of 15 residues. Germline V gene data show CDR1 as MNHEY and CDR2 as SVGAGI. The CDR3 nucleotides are TGTGCCAGCAGAACCCCGGGACAGGGGGTCTACGAGCAGTACTTC. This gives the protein CASRTPGQGVYEQYF.

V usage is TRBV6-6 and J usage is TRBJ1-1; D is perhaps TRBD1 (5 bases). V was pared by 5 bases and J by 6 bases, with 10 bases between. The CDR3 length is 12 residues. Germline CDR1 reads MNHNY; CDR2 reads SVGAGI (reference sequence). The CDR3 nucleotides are TGTGCCAGCAGTCCCGACAGCTCTGAAGCTTTCTTT. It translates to CASSPDSSEAFF.

The CDR3 reads CASSSPPGMGGGEQFF. The CDR3 bases are TGTGCCAGCAGTTCTCCTCCAGGGATGGGGGGGGGTGAGCAGTTCTTC. The genes are TRBV6-5 and TRBJ2-1, with 7 bases identical to TRBD2. The CDR3 is 16 residues long. V trimming: 4 bases; J trimming: 9 bases; junction bases outside the gene matches: 15. The germline V gene has CDR1 MNHEY and CDR2 SVGAGI.

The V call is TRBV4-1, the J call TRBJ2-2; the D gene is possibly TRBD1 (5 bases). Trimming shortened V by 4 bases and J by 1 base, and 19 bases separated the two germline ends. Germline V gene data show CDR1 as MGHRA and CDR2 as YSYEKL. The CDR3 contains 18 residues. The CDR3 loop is CASSLNKGITVNTGELFF. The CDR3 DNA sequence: TGCGCCAGCAGCCTTAACAAGGGGATTACAGTGAACACCGGGGAGCTGTTTTTT.

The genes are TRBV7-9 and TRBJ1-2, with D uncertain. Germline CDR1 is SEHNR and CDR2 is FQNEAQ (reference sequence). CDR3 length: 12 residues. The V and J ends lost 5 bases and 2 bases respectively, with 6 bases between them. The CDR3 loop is CASSHGNYGYTF. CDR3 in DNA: TGTGCCAGCAGCCACGGAAACTATGGCTACACCTTC.

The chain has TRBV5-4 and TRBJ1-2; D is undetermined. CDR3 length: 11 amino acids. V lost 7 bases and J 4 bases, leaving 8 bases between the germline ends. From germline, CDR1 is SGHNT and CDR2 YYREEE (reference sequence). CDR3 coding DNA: TGTGCCAGCGGCAGAAGCTATGGCTACACCTTC. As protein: CASGRSYGYTF.

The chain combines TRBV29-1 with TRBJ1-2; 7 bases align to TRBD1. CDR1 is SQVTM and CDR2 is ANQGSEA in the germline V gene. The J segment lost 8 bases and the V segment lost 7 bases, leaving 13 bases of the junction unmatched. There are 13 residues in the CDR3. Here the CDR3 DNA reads TGCAGCGCCGAGGACAGGCTCCTGGGCGGCTACACCTTC. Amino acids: CSAEDRLLGGYTF.

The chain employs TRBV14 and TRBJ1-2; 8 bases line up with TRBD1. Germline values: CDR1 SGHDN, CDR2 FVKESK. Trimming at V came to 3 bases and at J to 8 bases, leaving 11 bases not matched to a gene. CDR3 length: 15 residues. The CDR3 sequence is CASSHLGQVGGGYTF. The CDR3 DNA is TGTGCCAGCAGCCACCTGGGACAGGTCGGAGGGGGCTACACCTTC.

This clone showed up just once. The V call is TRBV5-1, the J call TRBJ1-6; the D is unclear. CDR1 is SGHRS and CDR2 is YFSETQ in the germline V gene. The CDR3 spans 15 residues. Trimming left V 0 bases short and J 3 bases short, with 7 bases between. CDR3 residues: CASSLGSDYNSPLHF. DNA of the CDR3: TGCGCCAGCAGCTTGGGATCGGACTATAATTCACCCCTCCACTTT.

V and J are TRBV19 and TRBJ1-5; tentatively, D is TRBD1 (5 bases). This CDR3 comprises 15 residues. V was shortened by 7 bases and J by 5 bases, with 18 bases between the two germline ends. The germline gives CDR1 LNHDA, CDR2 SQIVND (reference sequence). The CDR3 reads CASKDGARGDQPQHF. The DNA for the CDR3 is TGTGCCAGTAAAGACGGGGCGAGGGGTGATCAGCCCCAGCATTTT.

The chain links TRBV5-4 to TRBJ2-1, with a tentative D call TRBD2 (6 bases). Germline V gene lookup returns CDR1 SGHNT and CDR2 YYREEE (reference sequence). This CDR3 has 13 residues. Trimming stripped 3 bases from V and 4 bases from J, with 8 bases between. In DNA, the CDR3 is TGTGCCAGCAGCTCGGGACTTTACAATGAGCAGTTCTTC. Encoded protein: CASSSGLYNEQFF.

CDR3 DNA sequence: TGTGCCACCAGCAGAGGACGGAATAGCAATCAGCCCCAGCATTTT. Translation: CATSRGRNSNQPQHF. V is TRBV15 and J is TRBJ1-5, with unresolved D. V was pared by 1 base and J by 0 bases, with 7 bases between. The germline gives CDR1 LNHNV, CDR2 YYDKDF (reference sequence). This CDR3 is built from 15 residues.

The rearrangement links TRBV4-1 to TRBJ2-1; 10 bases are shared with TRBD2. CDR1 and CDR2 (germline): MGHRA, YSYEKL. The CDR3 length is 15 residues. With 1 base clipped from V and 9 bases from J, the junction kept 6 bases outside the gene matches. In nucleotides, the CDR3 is TGCGCCAGCAGCCAAGTTCCTAGCGGGAGAACTGAGCAGTTCTTC. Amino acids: CASSQVPSGRTEQFF.

The CDR3 sequence: CASSLDHPDEQFF. In DNA, the CDR3 is TGTGCCAGCAGCTTAGACCACCCCGATGAGCAGTTCTTC. V is TRBV11-2 and J is TRBJ2-1; D gene uncertain. This CDR3 spans 13 amino acids. The V gene lost 0 bases and the J gene lost 8 bases, with 8 bases spanning the gap. Germline lookup yields CDR1 SGHAT and CDR2 FQNNGV.

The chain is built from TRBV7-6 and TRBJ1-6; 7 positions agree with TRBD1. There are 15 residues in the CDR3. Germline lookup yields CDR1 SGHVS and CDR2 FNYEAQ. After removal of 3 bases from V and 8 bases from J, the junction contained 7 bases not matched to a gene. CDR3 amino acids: CASSFSGTEYSPLHF. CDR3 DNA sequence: TGTGCCAGCAGCTTTTCCGGGACAGAATATTCACCCCTCCACTTT. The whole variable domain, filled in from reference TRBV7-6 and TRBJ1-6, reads GAGVSQSPRYKVTKRGQDVALRCDPISGHVSLYWYRQALGQGPEFLTYFNYEAQQDKSGLPNDRFSAERPEGSISTLTIQRTEQRDSAMYRCASSFSGTEYSPLHFGNGTRLTVT.

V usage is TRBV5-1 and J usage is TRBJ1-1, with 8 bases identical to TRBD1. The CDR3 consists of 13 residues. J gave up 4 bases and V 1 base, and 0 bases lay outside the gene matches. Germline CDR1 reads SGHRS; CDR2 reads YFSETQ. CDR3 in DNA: TGCGCCAGCAGCTTGACAGGGGGCACTGAAGCTTTCTTT. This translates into CASSLTGGTEAFF.

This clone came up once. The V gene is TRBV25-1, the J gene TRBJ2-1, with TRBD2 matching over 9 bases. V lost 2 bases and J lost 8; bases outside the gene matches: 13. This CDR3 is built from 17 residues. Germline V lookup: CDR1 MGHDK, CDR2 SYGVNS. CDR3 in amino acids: CASSEPSLAGERDEQFF. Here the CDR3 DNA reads TGTGCCAGCAGTGAACCGTCTTTAGCGGGAGAACGCGATGAGCAGTTCTTC.

CDR3 region: CASSGGEPVNTEAFF. The CDR3 DNA sequence: TGTGCCAGCAGCGGGGGGGAACCGGTGAACACTGAAGCTTTCTTT. The rearrangement uses TRBV7-9 and TRBJ1-1, with D possibly matching TRBD1 (5 bases). The CDR3 sequence is 15 residues long. Germline V gene data show CDR1 as SEHNR and CDR2 as FQNEAQ (reference sequence). The V gene lost 5 bases and the J gene lost 0 bases, with 13 bases spanning the gap. Full variable domain (outside the CDR3, taken from reference TRBV7-9 and TRBJ1-1): DTGVSQNPRHKITKRGQNVTFRCDPISEHNRLYWYRQTLGQGPEFLTYFQNEAQLEKSRLLSDRFSAERPKGSFSTLEIQRTEQGDSAMYLCASSGGEPVNTEAFFGQGTRLTVV.